Listed here are 7 T cell receptor beta chains from one sample, sequenced in a study of T cells in Graves' hyperthyroidism and ophthalmopathy. TCR beta CDR3 region amplification was performed from RNA transcripts. TCR CDR3 underwent first-round RT-PCR with the HTBI primer set. Using its own MiXCR run on the multiplex PCR reads, TCRdb lists one record per CDR3 protein. Seen here are 250,000 or so distinct CDR3 sequences, around 15% observed once, and the top ten hold 30%. The sample taken for sequencing was blood. The source of these receptors is a woman between 50 and 59 years old with Graves' hyperthyroidism that later progressed to Graves' ophthalmopathy.

The chain is built from TRBV7-9 and TRBJ1-6; no clear D gene. The germline gives CDR1 SEHNR, CDR2 FQNEAQ (reference sequence). The germline V and J ends were trimmed by 2 bases and 7 bases, with 6 bases remaining between them. This CDR3 has 13 amino acids. CDR3 residues: CASSLRQNSPLHF. CDR3 nucleotide sequence: TGTGCCAGCAGCTTAAGGCAGAATTCACCCCTCCACTTT. The full variable domain, with the rest looked up from reference TRBV7-9 and TRBJ1-6, is DTGVSQNPRHKITKRGQNVTFRCDPISEHNRLYWYRQTLGQGPEFLTYFQNEAQLEKSRLLSDRFSAERPKGSFSTLEIQRTEQGDSAMYLCASSLRQNSPLHFGNGTRLTVT.

This clonotype was seen at least ten times. The rearrangement links TRBV5-1 to TRBJ2-5, with TRBD2 identical over 7 bases. The germline CDR1 and CDR2 sequences are SGHRS and YFSETQ. The CDR3 is 14 amino acids. Trimming removed 4 bases from V and 4 bases from J; junction bases left unmatched: 7. The CDR3: CASSHREAGETQYF. In nucleotides, the CDR3 is TGCGCCAGCAGCCACCGGGAGGCGGGAGAGACCCAGTACTTC.

This chain links TRBV3-1 with TRBJ1-1; tentative D call: TRBD1 (5 bases). The CDR3 sequence is 14 residues long. Germline V gene data show CDR1 as LGHDT and CDR2 as YNNKEL (reference sequence). V was shortened by 2 bases and J by 5 bases, with 12 bases between the two germline ends. CDR3 nucleotide sequence: TGTGCCAGCAGCCAACAGGGCTCTTATACTGAAGCTTTCTTT. Translation gives CASSQQGSYTEAFF.

This clonotype has just a few counts. This sequence joins TRBV24-1 and TRBJ2-1, with no clear D. The germline V gene has CDR1 KGHDR and CDR2 SFDVKD. The V end was cut by 9 bases, the J end by 2 bases, with 13 bases between. The CDR3 totals 14 residues. The CDR3 sequence is CATGVAGTYNEQFF. In nucleotides, the CDR3 is TGTGCCACCGGGGTAGCTGGAACCTACAATGAGCAGTTCTTC.

The genes are TRBV7-6 and TRBJ2-1; TRBD2 aligns across 8 bases. Germline-derived CDR1 and CDR2 are SGHVS and FNYEAQ. Unmatched junction bases numbered 10, after V lost 2 bases and J lost 4 bases. This CDR3 region has 17 residues. In DNA form, the CDR3 reads TGTGCCAGCAGCTTAAGTATGCGGAGCGGGAGTTACAATGAGCAGTTCTTC. Amino acid sequence: CASSLSMRSGSYNEQFF. Based on the CDR3 plus reference TRBV7-6 and TRBJ2-1, the full variable domain is GAGVSQSPRYKVTKRGQDVALRCDPISGHVSLYWYRQALGQGPEFLTYFNYEAQQDKSGLPNDRFSAERPEGSISTLTIQRTEQRDSAMYRCASSLSMRSGSYNEQFFGPGTRLTVL.

This clonotype has at least ten counts. The chain recombines TRBV3-1 with TRBJ2-1; tentative D call: TRBD2 (6 bases). This CDR3 comprises 13 residues. Germline CDR1 reads LGHDT; CDR2 reads YNNKEL (reference sequence). The V end lost 2 bases, the J end lost 11 bases, and 13 bases lay between the germline ends. The CDR3 nucleotides are TGTGCCAGCAGCCAAAACCGGGACTCCAAGCAGTTCTTC. It specifies CASSQNRDSKQFF.

The chain is built from TRBV9 and TRBJ2-5; TRBD1 might be the D (6 bases). Trimming shortened V by 3 bases and J by 2 bases, and 17 bases separated the two germline ends. This CDR3 region has 16 residues. Per germline, CDR1 SGDLS and CDR2 YYNGEE. CDR3 residues: CASSEGRQVQQETQYF. The DNA of the CDR3 is TGTGCCAGCAGCGAGGGCAGACAGGTGCAACAAGAGACCCAGTACTTC.